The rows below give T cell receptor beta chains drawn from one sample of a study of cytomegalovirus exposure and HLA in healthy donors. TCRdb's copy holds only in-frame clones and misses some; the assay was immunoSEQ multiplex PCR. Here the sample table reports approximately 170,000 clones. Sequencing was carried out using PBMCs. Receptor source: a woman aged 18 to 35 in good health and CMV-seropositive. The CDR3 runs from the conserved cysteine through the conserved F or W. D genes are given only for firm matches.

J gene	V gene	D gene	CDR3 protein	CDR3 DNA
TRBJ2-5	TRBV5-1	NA	CASSLDPTRALQTQYF	TGCGCCAGCAGCTTGGACCCGACTAGGGCTTTACAGACCCAGTACTTC
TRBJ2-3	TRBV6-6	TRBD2	CASRRGGSDTQYF	TGTGCCAGTAGACGGGGGGGATCAGATACGCAGTATTTT
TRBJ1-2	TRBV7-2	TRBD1	CASSLAPTGGGRGYTF	TGTGCCAGCAGCTTAGCCCCGACAGGGGGCGGGAGAGGCTACACCTTC
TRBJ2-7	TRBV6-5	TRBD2	CASSPQGLAEYEQYF	TGTGCCAGCAGTCCGCAGGGACTAGCGGAATACGAGCAGTACTTC
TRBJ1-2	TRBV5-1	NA	CASSPQGENYGYTF	TGCGCCAGCAGCCCCCAAGGGGAAAACTATGGCTACACCTTC
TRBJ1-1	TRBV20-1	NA	CSAIPGSGAFF	TGCAGTGCAATTCCCGGGTCGGGAGCTTTCTTT
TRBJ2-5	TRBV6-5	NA	CASRPGFRGETQYF	TGTGCCAGCAGGCCCGGGTTCCGAGGGGAGACCCAGTACTTC
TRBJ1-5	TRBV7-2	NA	CASSLYLSGREGNQPQHF	TGTGCCAGCAGCTTATATCTCTCGGGCAGGGAAGGCAATCAGCCCCAGCATTTT
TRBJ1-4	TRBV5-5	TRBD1	CASSLMTGGSNEKLFF	TGTGCCAGCAGCTTGATGACAGGGGGCTCAAATGAAAAACTGTTTTTT
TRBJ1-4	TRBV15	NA	CATSREGGPNEKLFF	TGTGCCACCAGCAGAGAAGGGGGTCCTAATGAAAAACTGTTTTTT
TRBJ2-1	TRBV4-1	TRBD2	CASSHQPGGIVPGHNEQFF	TGCGCCAGCAGCCACCAACCCGGGGGGATTGTCCCGGGCCACAATGAGCAGTTCTTC
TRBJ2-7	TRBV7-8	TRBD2	CASSGRASYEQYF	TGTGCTAGTAGCGGGAGGGCATCCTACGAGCAGTACTTC
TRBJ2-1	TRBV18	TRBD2	CASSLGTSFSNEQFF	TGTGCCAGCTCCCTGGGGACTAGCTTCTCCAATGAGCAGTTCTTC
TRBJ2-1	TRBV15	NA	CATSRGAGSDEQFF	TGTGCCACCAGCAGAGGTGCGGGAAGCGATGAGCAGTTCTTC
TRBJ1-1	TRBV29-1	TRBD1	CSVGRGTTEAFF	TGCAGCGTTGGCAGGGGGACCACTGAAGCTTTCTTT
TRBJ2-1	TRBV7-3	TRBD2	CASSLPPPRAGGHYNEQFF	TGTGCCAGCAGCTTACCCCCCCCGAGGGCGGGGGGCCACTACAATGAGCAGTTCTTC
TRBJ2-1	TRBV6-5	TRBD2	CASSYSDGRANEQFF	TGTGCCAGCAGTTACTCTGACGGGAGGGCCAATGAGCAGTTCTTC
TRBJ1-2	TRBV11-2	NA	CASSLTRAYGYTF	TGTGCCAGCAGCTTAACGCGTGCCTATGGCTACACCTTC
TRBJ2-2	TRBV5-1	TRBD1	CASSSPSGTENTGELFF	TGCGCCAGCAGTTCTCCCTCCGGGACAGAGAACACCGGGGAGCTGTTTTTT
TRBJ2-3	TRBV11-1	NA	CASSLVGASTTDTQYF	TGTGCCAGCAGCTTAGTGGGCGCTTCCACCACAGATACGCAGTATTTT
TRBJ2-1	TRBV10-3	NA	CAISESAGQVFGAYNEQFF	TGTGCCATCAGTGAGTCGGCGGGGCAGGTCTTCGGGGCCTACAATGAGCAGTTCTTC
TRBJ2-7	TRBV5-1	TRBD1	CASSLFGQGYEQYF	TGCGCCAGCAGCTTGTTCGGACAGGGATACGAGCAGTACTTC
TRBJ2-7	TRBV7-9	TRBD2	CASSAGGSQEQYF	TGTGCCAGCAGCGCGGGGGGCAGTCAGGAGCAGTACTTC
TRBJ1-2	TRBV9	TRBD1	CASSVGDRGNYGYTF	TGTGCCAGCAGCGTAGGGGACAGGGGTAACTATGGCTACACCTTC
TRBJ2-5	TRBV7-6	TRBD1	CASSLTGQAFQETQYF	TGTGCCAGCAGCCTTACGGGACAGGCGTTTCAAGAGACCCAGTACTTC
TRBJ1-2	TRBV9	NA	CASSPRDLNNYGYTF	TGTGCCAGCAGCCCACGGGACTTAAATAACTATGGCTACACCTTC
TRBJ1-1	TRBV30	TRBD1	CAGRTGKGDTEAFF	TGTGCCGGGAGGACAGGGAAGGGGGACACTGAAGCTTTCTTT
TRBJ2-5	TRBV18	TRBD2	CASSRKGTSGSIGQYF	TGTGCCAGCTCACGAAAAGGGACTAGCGGGAGCATCGGCCAGTACTTC
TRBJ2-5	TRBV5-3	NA	CARSQYRSAETQYF	TGTGCCAGAAGCCAGTACAGGAGCGCAGAGACCCAGTACTTC
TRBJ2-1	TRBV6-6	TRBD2	CASSSGTTDYNEQFF	TGTGCCAGCAGTTCCGGGACTACCGATTACAATGAGCAGTTCTTC
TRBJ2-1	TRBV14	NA	CASSQSEAAEQFF	TGTGCCAGCAGCCAATCAGAAGCGGCTGAGCAGTTCTTC
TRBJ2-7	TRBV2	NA	CASNWDISYEQYF	TGTGCCAGCAACTGGGACATCTCCTACGAGCAGTACTTC
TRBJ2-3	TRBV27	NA	CASSLLQGTDTQYF	TGTGCCAGCAGTTTACTCCAGGGCACAGATACGCAGTATTTT
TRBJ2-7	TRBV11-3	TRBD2	CASSLPSGESYEQYF	TGTGCCAGCAGCTTACCTAGCGGGGAGTCCTACGAGCAGTACTTC
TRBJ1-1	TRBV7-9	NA	CASRSRGGGETEAFF	TGTGCCAGCAGGTCTCGGGGCGGGGGCGAAACTGAAGCTTTCTTT
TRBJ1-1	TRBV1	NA	CTSSQFTVCF	TGCACCAGCAGCCAATTTACGGTCTGTTTT
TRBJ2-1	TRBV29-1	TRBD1	CSVGQGISEQFF	TGCAGCGTCGGACAGGGGATTAGTGAGCAGTTCTTC
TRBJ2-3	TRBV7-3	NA	CASSENSLGGTQYF	TGTGCCAGCAGCGAAAATTCCTTGGGGGGTACGCAGTATTTT
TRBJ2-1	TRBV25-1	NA	CASSETSSYNEQFF	TGTGCCAGCAGTGAAACGAGCTCCTACAATGAGCAGTTCTTC
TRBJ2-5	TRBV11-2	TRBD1	CASSSPRDRGRGETQYF	TGTGCCAGCAGCTCCCCCCGGGACAGGGGGCGAGGGGAGACCCAGTACTTC
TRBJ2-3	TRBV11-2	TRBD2	CASSGRLAGSPDTQYF	TGTGCCAGCAGCGGACGACTAGCGGGATCCCCAGATACGCAGTATTTT
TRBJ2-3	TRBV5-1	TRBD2	CASKTSGRVPDTQYF	TGCGCCAGCAAGACTAGCGGGCGGGTCCCAGATACGCAGTATTTT
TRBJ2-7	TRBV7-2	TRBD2	CASSLGAGVSYEQYF	TGTGCCAGCAGCTTGGGCGCGGGGGTATCCTACGAGCAGTACTTC
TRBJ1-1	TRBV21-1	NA	CASSKAGSETPGSGTEAFF	TGTGCCAGCAGCAAAGCTGGGAGTGAGACCCCGGGCAGTGGCACTGAAGCTTTCTTT
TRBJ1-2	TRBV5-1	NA	CASGREGREAGYTF	TGCGCCAGCGGCAGGGAAGGCCGCGAAGCTGGCTACACCTTC
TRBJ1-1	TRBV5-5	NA	CASSLGGKATTNTEAFF	TGTGCCAGCAGCTTGGGGGGAAAAGCGACTACGAACACTGAAGCTTTCTTT
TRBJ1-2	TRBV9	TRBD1	CASSVAGFQGQDGYTF	TGTGCCAGCAGCGTAGCGGGGTTTCAGGGACAGGATGGCTACACCTTC